This T cell receptor beta chain originates from a study of blood T cell repertoires in COVID-19. Study in general: The origin of the acute and convalescent COVID-19 samples was the United States, Italy and Spain. PBMCs, B-cell-depleted T cells, or T cells were the source of the cDNA or gDNA that made up the material.

The CDR3 sequence is 16 residues long. Germline loops: CDR1 MNHNS, CDR2 SASEGT. Unmatched junction bases numbered 5, after V lost 4 bases and J lost 0 bases. In the original analysis: Estimated nucleated cell counts came from reference gene primer amplification. Sequenced by immunoSEQ multiplex PCR; TCRdb stores in-frame clones only, minus some. V and J calls plus clone size are reproduced from that table; the DNA served to infer D and trimming. The repertoire holds some 100,000 clones, with around 87% as singletons. The chain links TRBV6-1 to TRBJ1-3; 8 nucleotides line up with TRBD1. This TCR came from a woman aged 30 to 39 with acute or convalescent COVID-19. Specimen: peripheral blood. Here the CDR3 reads CASSGQGRSSGNTIYF. As DNA, the CDR3 is TGTGCCAGCAGTGGACAGGGGCGCTCCTCTGGAAACACCATATATTTT.